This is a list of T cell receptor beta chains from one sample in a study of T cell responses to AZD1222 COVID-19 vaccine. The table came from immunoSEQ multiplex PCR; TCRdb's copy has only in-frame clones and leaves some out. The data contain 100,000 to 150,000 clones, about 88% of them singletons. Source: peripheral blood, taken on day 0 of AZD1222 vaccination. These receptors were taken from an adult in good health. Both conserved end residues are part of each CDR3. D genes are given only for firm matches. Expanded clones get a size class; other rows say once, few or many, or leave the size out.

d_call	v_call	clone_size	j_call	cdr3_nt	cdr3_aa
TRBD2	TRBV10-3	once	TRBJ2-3	TGTGCCATCAGTGAGTCAGGGACTAGATCTAGCACAGATACGCAGTATTTT	CAISESGTRSSTDTQYF
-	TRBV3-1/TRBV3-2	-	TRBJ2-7	TGTGCCAGCAGCCAAGACAGGTTTTACGAGCAGTACTTC	CASSQDRFYEQYF
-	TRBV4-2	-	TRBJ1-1	TGTGCCAGCAGCCAAGAGGGGACTTCCTCCGGGACCTCTAACACTGAAGCTTTCTTT	CASSQEGTSSGTSNTEAFF
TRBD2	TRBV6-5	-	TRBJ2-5	TGTGCCAGCAGTTCCTCTAGCGGGACCCGGACGGTGACCCAGTACTTC	CASSSSSGTRTVTQYF
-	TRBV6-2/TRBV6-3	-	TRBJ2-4	TGTGCCAGCAGCGGACTCACCCGGCTGGCCAAAAACATTCAGTACTTC	CASSGLTRLAKNIQYF
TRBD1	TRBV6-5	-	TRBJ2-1	TGTGCCAGCAGGGGACAGGGCTACAATGAGCAGTTCTTC	CASRGQGYNEQFF
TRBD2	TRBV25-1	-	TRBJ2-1	TGTGCCAGCAGTGAGGGGGGGAATGAGCAGTTCTTC	CASSEGGNEQFF
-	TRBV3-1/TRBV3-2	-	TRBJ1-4	TGTGCCAGCAGCCAATACGTGGACGGACCAACTAATGAAAAACTGTTTTTT	CASSQYVDGPTNEKLFF
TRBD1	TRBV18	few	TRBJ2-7	TGTGCCAGCTCACCGGGACAGGGGGCCCCCTACGAGCAGTACTTC	CASSPGQGAPYEQYF
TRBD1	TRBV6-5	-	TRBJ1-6	TGTGCCAGCAGAGTGGCGGGACAGGATAATTCACCCCTCCACTTT	CASRVAGQDNSPLHF
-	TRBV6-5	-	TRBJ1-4	TGTGCCAGCAGTCTCCGCTATAATGAAAAACTGTTTTTT	CASSLRYNEKLFF
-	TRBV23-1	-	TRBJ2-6	TGCGCCAGCGGGGCCGCGGACTCATGGCCCTCTGGGGCCAACGTCCTGACTTTC	CASGAADSWPSGANVLTF
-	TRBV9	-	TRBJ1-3	TGTGCCAGCAGCCAAGGGACGGTCCCAAACACCATATATTTT	CASSQGTVPNTIYF
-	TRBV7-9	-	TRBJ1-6	TGTGCCAGCAGCTTACCGGGACAAGTTAATTCACCCCTCCACTTT	CASSLPGQVNSPLHF
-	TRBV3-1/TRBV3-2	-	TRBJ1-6	TGTGCCAGCAGCCCAGGAAACTATAATTCACCCCTCCACTTT	CASSPGNYNSPLHF
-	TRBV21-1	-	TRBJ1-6	TGTGCCAGCAGCAAATTGGTGGCCGGGACAAAAGATAATTCACCCCTCCACTTT	CASSKLVAGTKDNSPLHF
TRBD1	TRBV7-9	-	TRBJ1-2	TGTGCCAGCAGCGCCGGGACAGGGACTAACTATGGCTACACCTTC	CASSAGTGTNYGYTF
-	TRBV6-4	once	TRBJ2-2	TGTGCCAGCAGCGAGACCTACGGGGCCGGGGAGCTGTTTTTT	CASSETYGAGELFF
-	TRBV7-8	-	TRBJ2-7	TGTGCCAGCAGCACCGACACTGCCTACGAGCAGTACTTC	CASSTDTAYEQYF
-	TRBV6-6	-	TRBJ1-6	TGTGCCAGCAGCCCCAAGGCGCCCCTCCTTTCGAGCTCCTATAATTCACCCCTCCACTTT	CASSPKAPLLSSSYNSPLHF
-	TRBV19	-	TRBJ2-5	TGTGCCAGTAGTATTTGGGGTCAGGAGACCCAGTACTTC	CASSIWGQETQYF
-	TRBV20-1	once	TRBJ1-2	TGCAGTGCTAGTGGACAGTCCTATGGCTACACCTTC	CSASGQSYGYTF
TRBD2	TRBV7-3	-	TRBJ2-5	TGTGCCAGCAGCTCGGGACTAGCGGGGCAAGAGACCCAGTACTTC	CASSSGLAGQETQYF
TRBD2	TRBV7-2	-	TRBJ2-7	TGTGCCAGCAGCCTAAATTCCCTAGCGGGAGTAACCTACGAGCAGTACTTC	CASSLNSLAGVTYEQYF
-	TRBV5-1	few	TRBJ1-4	TGCGCCAGCAGCGAGACAACAACTAATGAAAAACTGTTTTTT	CASSETTTNEKLFF